This record covers a single T cell receptor (beta chain). This specimen comes from a study of T cell responses to AZD1222 COVID-19 vaccine. Assay used: immunoSEQ multiplex PCR; TCRdb lists only in-frame clones, some missing. The sample records about 140,000 clones, approximately 85% being singletons. The CDR3 totals 15 residues. Per germline, CDR1 KGHSH and CDR2 LQKENI. Trimming shortened V by 5 bases and J by 2 bases, and 14 bases separated the two germline ends. This TCR derives from an adult who received the MenACWY meningococcal vaccine as a control. The sequenced sample was peripheral blood, obtained 28 days after the second dose of the MenACWY control vaccine. This chain connects TRBV18 to TRBJ2-3; D is perhaps TRBD2 (7 bases). CDR3 residues: CASSGSGGHTDTQYF. CDR3 DNA: TGTGCCAGCTCAGGATCCGGGGGGCACACAGATACGCAGTATTTT.